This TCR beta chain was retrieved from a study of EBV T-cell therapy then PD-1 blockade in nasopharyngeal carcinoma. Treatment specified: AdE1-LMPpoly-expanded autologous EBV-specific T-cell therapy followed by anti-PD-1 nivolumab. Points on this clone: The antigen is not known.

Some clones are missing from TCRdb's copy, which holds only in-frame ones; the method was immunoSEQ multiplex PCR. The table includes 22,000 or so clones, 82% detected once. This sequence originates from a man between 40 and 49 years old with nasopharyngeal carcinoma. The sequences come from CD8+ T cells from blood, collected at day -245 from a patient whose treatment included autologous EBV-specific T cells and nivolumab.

Here the CDR3 DNA reads TGTGCCAGCAGCTTAGAAGGACGGTTTAGCACAGATACGCAGTATTTT. Translated: CASSLEGRFSTDTQYF. V gene TRBV7-2 combines with J gene TRBJ2-3; D uncertain. The CDR3 covers 16 residues. Germline assignment: CDR1 SGHTA and CDR2 FQGNSA. V lost 1 base, J lost 0 bases, and 11 bases lay in between.